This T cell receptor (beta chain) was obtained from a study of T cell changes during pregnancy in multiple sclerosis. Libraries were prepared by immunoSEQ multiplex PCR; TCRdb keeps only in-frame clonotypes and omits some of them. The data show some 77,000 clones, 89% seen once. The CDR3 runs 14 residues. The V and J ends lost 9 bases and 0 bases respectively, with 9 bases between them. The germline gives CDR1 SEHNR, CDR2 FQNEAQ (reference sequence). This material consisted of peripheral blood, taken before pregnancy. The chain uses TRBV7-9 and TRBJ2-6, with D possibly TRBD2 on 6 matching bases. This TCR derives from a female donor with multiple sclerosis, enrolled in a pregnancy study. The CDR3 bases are TGTGCCAGGGAGGGGTCCTCTGGGGCCAACGTCCTGACTTTC. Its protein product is CAREGSSGANVLTF. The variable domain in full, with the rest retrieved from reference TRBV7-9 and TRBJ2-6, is DTGVSQNPRHKITKRGQNVTFRCDPISEHNRLYWYRQTLGQGPEFLTYFQNEAQLEKSRLLSDRFSAERPKGSFSTLEIQRTEQGDSAMYLCAREGSSGANVLTFGAGSRLTVL.